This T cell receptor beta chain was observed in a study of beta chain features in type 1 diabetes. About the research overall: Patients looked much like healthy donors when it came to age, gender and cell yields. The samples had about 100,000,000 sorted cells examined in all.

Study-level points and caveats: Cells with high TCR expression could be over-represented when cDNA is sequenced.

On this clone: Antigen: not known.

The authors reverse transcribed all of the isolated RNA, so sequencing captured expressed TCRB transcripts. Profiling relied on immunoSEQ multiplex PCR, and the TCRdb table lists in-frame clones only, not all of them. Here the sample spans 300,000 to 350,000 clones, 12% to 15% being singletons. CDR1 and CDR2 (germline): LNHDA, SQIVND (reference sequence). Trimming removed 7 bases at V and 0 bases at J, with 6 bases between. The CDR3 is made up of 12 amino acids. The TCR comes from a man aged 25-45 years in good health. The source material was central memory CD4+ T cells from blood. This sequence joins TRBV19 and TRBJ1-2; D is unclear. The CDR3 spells CASTGANYGYTF. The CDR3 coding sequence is TGTGCCAGTACCGGGGCTAACTATGGCTACACCTTC.